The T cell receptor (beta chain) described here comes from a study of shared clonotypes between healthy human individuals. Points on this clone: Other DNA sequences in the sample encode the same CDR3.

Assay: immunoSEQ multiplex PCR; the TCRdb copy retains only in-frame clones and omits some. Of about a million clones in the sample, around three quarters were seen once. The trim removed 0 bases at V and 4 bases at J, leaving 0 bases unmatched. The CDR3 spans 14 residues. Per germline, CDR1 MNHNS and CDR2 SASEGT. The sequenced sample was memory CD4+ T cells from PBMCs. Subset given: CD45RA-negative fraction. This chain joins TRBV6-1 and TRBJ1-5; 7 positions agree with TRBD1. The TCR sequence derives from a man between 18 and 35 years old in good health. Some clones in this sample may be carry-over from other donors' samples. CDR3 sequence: CASSEARGNQPQHF. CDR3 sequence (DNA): TGTGCCAGCAGTGAAGCCAGGGGGAATCAGCCCCAGCATTTT.